This TCR beta chain was found in a study of shared clonotypes between healthy human individuals. Notes on the study in general: The generation probabilities recorded for non-shared clonotypes fell below those of clonotypes shared by all four donors. Approximately 4.6% of naive CD4 clonotypes were common to a handful of donors. Rarefaction showed sorted-subset sequencing was incomplete despite large depth.

Naive-designated CD8 cells lacked CD45RO, were positively enriched for CCR7, and omitted terminally differentiated effector memory CD45RA+ cells. On this clone: Antigen: not known.

The CDR3 has 14 residues. CDR1 SGHDT and CDR2 YYEEEE come from the germline V gene. The V gene lost 4 bases and the J gene lost 0 bases, with 8 bases spanning the gap. The data were produced by immunoSEQ multiplex PCR, yet TCRdb's version contains in-frame clones alone and is incomplete. The data contain a few million clones, about 94% of them singletons. The sample consisted of naive CD8+ T cells from PBMCs. This chain connects TRBV5-6 to TRBJ1-3, with D tentatively TRBD1 (6 bases). This clonotype originated in a man between 18 and 35 years old in good health. Some clones in this sample may be carry-over from other donors' samples. CDR3 in DNA: TGTGCCAGCAGCAAGGGGGGCTCTGGAAACACCATATATTTT. Translated: CASSKGGSGNTIYF. The full variable domain, with the rest looked up from reference TRBV5-6 and TRBJ1-3, is DAGVTQSPTHLIKTRGQQVTLRCSPKSGHDTVSWYQQALGQGPQFIFQYYEEEERQRGNFPDRFSGHQFPNYSSELNVNALLLGDSALYLCASSKGGSGNTIYFGEGSWLTVV.